The rows below give T cell receptor beta chains drawn from one sample of a study of PD-L1 blockade in urothelial cancer. TCRdb's table, derived via immunoSEQ multiplex PCR, lists solely in-frame clones and lacks some. The repertoire holds 40,000 to 55,000 clones, over 75% seen once, with about 6% in the top ten. The sequenced sample was PBMCs, obtained around atezolizumab (anti-PD-L1) treatment. The receptors come from a man between 35 and 55 years old with urothelial cancer. Each CDR3 is given with its conserved first and last residue. D genes are given only for firm matches. Clone size is shown for a subset of rows, as once, few, many or a class of expanded clone.

j_call: TRBJ1-5; v_call: TRBV28; clone_size: .; d_call: TRBD1; cdr3_nt: TGTGCCAGCACGACAGGGGGCACTCAGCCCCAGCATTTT; cdr3_aa: CASTTGGTQPQHF
j_call: TRBJ2-2; v_call: TRBV5-1; clone_size: .; d_call: TRBD1; cdr3_nt: TGCGCCAGCAGCCCTACGACAGGGAACTCCGGGGAGCTGTTTTTT; cdr3_aa: CASSPTTGNSGELFF
j_call: TRBJ2-7; v_call: TRBV7-8; clone_size: .; d_call: .; cdr3_nt: TGTGCCAGCAGCAACAGGGACCGGTCTCAGGAGCAGTACTTC; cdr3_aa: CASSNRDRSQEQYF
j_call: TRBJ2-4; v_call: TRBV19; clone_size: .; d_call: TRBD2; cdr3_nt: TGTGCCAGTAGTCCCACTTTTAGCGGGAGGGCCGAAAACATTCAGTACTTC; cdr3_aa: CASSPTFSGRAENIQYF
j_call: TRBJ2-7; v_call: TRBV7-2; clone_size: .; d_call: .; cdr3_nt: TGTGCCAGCAACGGGGGGCTTTCCTACGAGCAGTACTTC; cdr3_aa: CASNGGLSYEQYF
j_call: TRBJ1-2; v_call: TRBV28; clone_size: .; d_call: TRBD1; cdr3_nt: TGTGCCAGCAGTGTCAGGGGGCGGGATGGCTACACCTTC; cdr3_aa: CASSVRGRDGYTF
j_call: TRBJ2-7; v_call: TRBV5-3; clone_size: .; d_call: TRBD2; cdr3_nt: TGTGCCACCACAACTAGCGGTCTTTTCTACGAGCAGTACTTC; cdr3_aa: CATTTSGLFYEQYF
j_call: TRBJ2-1; v_call: TRBV7-3; clone_size: once; d_call: TRBD2; cdr3_nt: TGTGCCAGCAGCTCAAGTCTAGCGGGGGACTCCTACAATGAGCAGTTCTTC; cdr3_aa: CASSSSLAGDSYNEQFF
j_call: TRBJ2-4; v_call: TRBV7-2; clone_size: once; d_call: TRBD2; cdr3_nt: TGTGCCAGCAGCCCGGGACTAGCGGGAGTCAGTGGTTCCAAAAACATTCAGTACTTC; cdr3_aa: CASSPGLAGVSGSKNIQYF
j_call: TRBJ2-2; v_call: TRBV19; clone_size: few; d_call: TRBD2; cdr3_nt: TGTGCCAGTAGTATAGATCGGGTTAGCGGGACTGACGGGGAGCTGTTTTTT; cdr3_aa: CASSIDRVSGTDGELFF
j_call: TRBJ2-1; v_call: TRBV19; clone_size: .; d_call: .; cdr3_nt: TGTGCCAGTAGTATGTGGGGGCAGGGGAATGAGCAGTTCTTC; cdr3_aa: CASSMWGQGNEQFF
j_call: TRBJ1-1; v_call: TRBV5-4; clone_size: .; d_call: TRBD1; cdr3_nt: TGTGCCGGGAGGACAGGGGGGAACACTGAAGCTTTCTTT; cdr3_aa: CAGRTGGNTEAFF
j_call: TRBJ2-3; v_call: TRBV28; clone_size: .; d_call: TRBD2; cdr3_nt: TGTGCCAGCAGCCAAAGACTAGCGGGGAGCACAGATACGCAGTATTTT; cdr3_aa: CASSQRLAGSTDTQYF
j_call: TRBJ2-1; v_call: TRBV2; clone_size: .; d_call: .; cdr3_nt: TGTGCCAGCAGGGATGATCGGGGGTATAACAATGAGCAGTTCTTC; cdr3_aa: CASRDDRGYNNEQFF
j_call: TRBJ1-2; v_call: TRBV15; clone_size: .; d_call: TRBD1; cdr3_nt: TGTGCCACCAGCAAACAGGGGGGAGACTATGGCTACACCTTC; cdr3_aa: CATSKQGGDYGYTF
j_call: TRBJ2-5; v_call: TRBV28; clone_size: .; d_call: TRBD1; cdr3_nt: TGTGCCAGCGCAATCCTTACAGGGGACCGAGAGACCCAGTACTTC; cdr3_aa: CASAILTGDRETQYF
j_call: TRBJ1-1; v_call: TRBV19; clone_size: .; d_call: TRBD1; cdr3_nt: TGTGCCAGTAGTACGAACCGGGACAGGGGAAGTAATACTGAAGCTTTCTTT; cdr3_aa: CASSTNRDRGSNTEAFF
j_call: TRBJ2-1; v_call: TRBV28; clone_size: .; d_call: TRBD2; cdr3_nt: TGTGCCAGCAGTTTAATGGGACTAGCGGGGATCCCTTCCTACAATGAGCAGTTCTTC; cdr3_aa: CASSLMGLAGIPSYNEQFF
j_call: TRBJ2-5; v_call: TRBV9; clone_size: .; d_call: .; cdr3_nt: TGTGCCAGCAGCGTAGGGGCGGGGCGTGCGGAGACCCAGTACTTC; cdr3_aa: CASSVGAGRAETQYF
j_call: TRBJ2-2; v_call: TRBV11-3; clone_size: .; d_call: TRBD1; cdr3_nt: TGTGCCAGCAGAAGACAGGGCGACACCGGGGAGCTGTTTTTT; cdr3_aa: CASRRQGDTGELFF
j_call: TRBJ2-1; v_call: TRBV30; clone_size: .; d_call: .; cdr3_nt: TGCGGTGGGGCAGCCAGAGAGACCACCTACAATGAGCAGTTCTTC; cdr3_aa: CGGAARETTYNEQFF
j_call: TRBJ1-2; v_call: TRBV2; clone_size: .; d_call: .; cdr3_nt: TGTGCCAGCAATGTCCAGGGGATCGAGGGCTACACCTTC; cdr3_aa: CASNVQGIEGYTF
j_call: TRBJ2-7; v_call: TRBV9; clone_size: .; d_call: .; cdr3_nt: TGTGCCAGCAGCGTAGGAGAGGGGACAACCTACGAGCAGTACTTC; cdr3_aa: CASSVGEGTTYEQYF
j_call: TRBJ1-1; v_call: TRBV5-1; clone_size: .; d_call: TRBD1; cdr3_nt: TGCGCCAGCAGCGGGACAGAGCTGAACACTGAAGCTTTCTTT; cdr3_aa: CASSGTELNTEAFF
j_call: TRBJ2-7; v_call: TRBV28; clone_size: .; d_call: TRBD1; cdr3_nt: TGTGCCAGCAGCTACAGGGGATACGAGCAGTACTTC; cdr3_aa: CASSYRGYEQYF
j_call: TRBJ2-7; v_call: TRBV6-6; clone_size: .; d_call: .; cdr3_nt: TGTGCCACCGGAGCGATAAGCTCCTACGAGCAGTACTTC; cdr3_aa: CATGAISSYEQYF
j_call: TRBJ2-1; v_call: TRBV2; clone_size: .; d_call: .; cdr3_nt: TGTGCCAGCAGGATAGAGAGGGACAATGAGCAGTTCTTC; cdr3_aa: CASRIERDNEQFF
j_call: TRBJ2-1; v_call: TRBV23-1; clone_size: .; d_call: TRBD2; cdr3_nt: TGCGCCAGCAGTCGGCCGGGAGGAGGGTACAATGAGCAGTTCTTC; cdr3_aa: CASSRPGGGYNEQFF
j_call: TRBJ2-1; v_call: TRBV7-8; clone_size: once; d_call: .; cdr3_nt: TGTGCCAGCAGTGAAAGGGGCTCCTACAATGAGCAGTTCTTC; cdr3_aa: CASSERGSYNEQFF
j_call: TRBJ2-2; v_call: TRBV19; clone_size: .; d_call: .; cdr3_nt: TGTGCCAGTAGCGTCAGGGCTCGGAACACCGGGGAGCTGTTTTTT; cdr3_aa: CASSVRARNTGELFF
j_call: TRBJ2-5; v_call: TRBV15; clone_size: .; d_call: .; cdr3_nt: TGTGCCACCAGCAGAGATGTGGGTGGGCAGACCCAGTACTTC; cdr3_aa: CATSRDVGGQTQYF
j_call: TRBJ2-3; v_call: TRBV11-2; clone_size: .; d_call: TRBD2; cdr3_nt: TGTGCCAGCAGCCCCCGGAATAGCGGGAGCACAGATACGCAGTATTTT; cdr3_aa: CASSPRNSGSTDTQYF
j_call: TRBJ1-1; v_call: TRBV19; clone_size: .; d_call: TRBD1; cdr3_nt: TGTGCCAGTATGTTTGACAGGGGGTCTTCTGAAGCTTTCTTT; cdr3_aa: CASMFDRGSSEAFF
j_call: TRBJ1-5; v_call: TRBV11-2; clone_size: .; d_call: .; cdr3_nt: TGTGCCAGCAGCTTAGCCAGGAATCAGCCCCAGCATTTT; cdr3_aa: CASSLARNQPQHF
j_call: TRBJ2-2; v_call: TRBV5-4; clone_size: .; d_call: .; cdr3_nt: TGTGCCAGCAGCCTGGGTAGCCGGAACACCGGGGAGCTGTTTTTT; cdr3_aa: CASSLGSRNTGELFF
j_call: TRBJ1-1; v_call: TRBV9; clone_size: .; d_call: TRBD1; cdr3_nt: TGTGCCAGCAGCGTAGGGACAGGGTGGAACACTGAAGCTTTCTTT; cdr3_aa: CASSVGTGWNTEAFF
j_call: TRBJ1-1; v_call: TRBV29-1; clone_size: few; d_call: .; cdr3_nt: TGCAGCGGAGGAGGGGTGGACACTGAAGCTTTCTTT; cdr3_aa: CSGGGVDTEAFF
j_call: TRBJ2-1; v_call: TRBV11-2; clone_size: .; d_call: TRBD2; cdr3_nt: TGTGCCAGCAGCTTAAGACTAGCAAATGAGCAGTTCTTC; cdr3_aa: CASSLRLANEQFF
j_call: TRBJ2-7; v_call: TRBV27; clone_size: .; d_call: TRBD1; cdr3_nt: TGTGCCAGCAGTCGGACAGGGGACTACGAGCAGTACTTC; cdr3_aa: CASSRTGDYEQYF
j_call: TRBJ1-3; v_call: TRBV6-1; clone_size: .; d_call: .; cdr3_nt: TGTGCCAGCAGTGACTATCAGGCAACTGGAAACACCATATATTTT; cdr3_aa: CASSDYQATGNTIYF
j_call: TRBJ2-1; v_call: TRBV5-5; clone_size: few; d_call: .; cdr3_nt: TGTGCCAGCAGCTTAGCATCAGGGCCCCGATCCTACAATGAGCAGTTCTTC; cdr3_aa: CASSLASGPRSYNEQFF
j_call: TRBJ2-7; v_call: TRBV15; clone_size: .; d_call: .; cdr3_nt: TGTGCCACCAGCAGATTAAAGCCGGGGGGCCTCGACGAGCAGTACTTC; cdr3_aa: CATSRLKPGGLDEQYF
j_call: TRBJ1-2; v_call: TRBV9; clone_size: .; d_call: TRBD1; cdr3_nt: TGTGCCAGCAGCGTAGGGACAGGGAACTATGGCTACACCTTC; cdr3_aa: CASSVGTGNYGYTF
j_call: TRBJ2-1; v_call: TRBV6-1; clone_size: .; d_call: TRBD2; cdr3_nt: TGTGCCAGCAGGGGACTAGCGGGTTACAATGAGCAGTTCTTC; cdr3_aa: CASRGLAGYNEQFF
j_call: TRBJ1-2; v_call: TRBV11-2; clone_size: .; d_call: .; cdr3_nt: TGTGCCAGCAGCTCACGTTTGACACTAGCTAACTATGGCTACACCTTC; cdr3_aa: CASSSRLTLANYGYTF
j_call: TRBJ2-1; v_call: TRBV5-5; clone_size: .; d_call: .; cdr3_nt: TGTGCCAGCAGCCAGGACGGGAGCTCCTACAATGAGCAGTTCTTC; cdr3_aa: CASSQDGSSYNEQFF
j_call: TRBJ1-2; v_call: TRBV6-6; clone_size: once; d_call: .; cdr3_nt: TGTGCCAGCACCCCCGCGGGAACACGCGGGGGAAATGGCTACACCTTC; cdr3_aa: CASTPAGTRGGNGYTF
j_call: TRBJ2-3; v_call: TRBV4-3; clone_size: .; d_call: TRBD2; cdr3_nt: TGCGCCAGCAGTCCACGAGCGGGAGGGCAAGATACGCAGTATTTT; cdr3_aa: CASSPRAGGQDTQYF
j_call: TRBJ2-1; v_call: TRBV7-9; clone_size: .; d_call: TRBD2; cdr3_nt: TGTGCCAGCAGCTTAAACGGGGGACTAGCGGGAGTGGAGGGGTATGAGCAGTTCTTC; cdr3_aa: CASSLNGGLAGVEGYEQFF
j_call: TRBJ1-4; v_call: TRBV9; clone_size: .; d_call: TRBD1; cdr3_nt: TGTGCCAGCAGCGCCCGGACGGGACAGGGCGTCAATGAAAAACTGTTTTTT; cdr3_aa: CASSARTGQGVNEKLFF
j_call: TRBJ2-7; v_call: TRBV11-2; clone_size: .; d_call: TRBD2; cdr3_nt: TGTGCCAGCGGGGGGACTAGCGGGAATGACTACGAGCAGTACTTC; cdr3_aa: CASGGTSGNDYEQYF
j_call: TRBJ1-1; v_call: TRBV30; clone_size: .; d_call: TRBD1; cdr3_nt: TGTGCCTGGACGCAGGGACAGTCGAACACTGAAGCTTTCTTT; cdr3_aa: CAWTQGQSNTEAFF
j_call: TRBJ1-1; v_call: TRBV27; clone_size: .; d_call: .; cdr3_nt: TGTGCCAGCAGTTTTAGGGGTGGTGAAGCTTTCTTT; cdr3_aa: CASSFRGGEAFF